A single sample gave rise to the 15 T cell receptor beta chains below, sequenced in a study of a mutant IDH1 vaccine in newly diagnosed glioma. Some clones are missing from TCRdb's copy, which holds only in-frame ones; the method was immunoSEQ multiplex PCR. The sample has around 50,000 clones; 84% are singletons. No cognate antigen is known for these TCRs. Time point described: week 35, safety follow-up. Each dose of the vaccine consisted of 300 ug of mutant IDH1 20-mer peptide, with topical imiquimod. The specimen comprised PBMCs, sampled from a glioma patient whose treatment included an IDH1 peptide vaccine. The receptors derive from a young woman with glioma.

The chain's CDR3 is CASSPRQGRTEAFF. CDR3 nucleotides: TGTGCCAGCAGCCCCCGACAGGGGAGGACTGAAGCTTTCTTT. The V and J genes are TRBV14 and TRBJ1-1, with 8 bases identical to TRBD1. CDR1 and CDR2 (germline): SGHDN, FVKESK. The CDR3 has 14 residues. J lost 5 bases, V lost 4 bases, and 6 bases had no gene match.

Within the sample, this clone is medium-sized (0.01 to 0.1%). The chain combines TRBV5-1 with TRBJ2-7; D may be TRBD1 (5 bases). The CDR3 covers 13 residues. Trimming pared 0 bases from V and 8 bases from J, leaving 12 bases between. Germline V gene sequence: CDR1 SGHRS, CDR2 YFSETQ. The CDR3 bases are TGCGCCAGCAGCTTGGTCGTCCAGGGCAAGCAGTACTTC. Translated, it gives CASSLVVQGKQYF.

V is TRBV19 and J is TRBJ1-4, with 12 bases lining up with TRBD1. The CDR3 spans 17 residues. Germline V gene data show CDR1 as LNHDA and CDR2 as SQIVND (reference sequence). Trimming at V came to 3 bases and at J to 2 bases, leaving 4 bases not matched to a gene. The CDR3 is CASSIGGQGATNEKLFF. The CDR3 DNA reads TGTGCCAGTAGTATTGGGGGACAGGGGGCGACTAATGAAAAACTGTTTTTT.

This sequence joins TRBV19 and TRBJ2-7, with D possibly matching TRBD1 (5 bases). Germline CDR1 LNHDA, CDR2 SQIVND (reference sequence). Trimming cost V 5 bases and J 6 bases, with 20 bases left between them. The CDR3 length is 15 residues. The CDR3 DNA reads TGTGCCAGTAGTTCCCAGGGTATCGGGCTGGGCGAGCAGTACTTC. It is translated as CASSSQGIGLGEQYF.

The chain uses TRBV5-1 and TRBJ2-1; TRBD2 aligns across 9 bases. The V and J ends lost 3 bases and 7 bases, in that order; junction bases with no gene match: 5. CDR3 size: 14 residues. In germline, CDR1 is SGHRS, CDR2 YFSETQ. CDR3: CASSSGTSLNEQFF. In nucleotides, the CDR3 is TGCGCCAGCAGCTCCGGGACTAGCCTAAATGAGCAGTTCTTC.

The V gene is TRBV27, the J gene TRBJ2-3; D gene uncertain. CDR1 and CDR2 (germline): MNHEY, SMNVEV (reference sequence). Trimming took off 4 bases at V and 4 bases at J, with 18 bases between the two ends. This CDR3 has 16 amino acids. CDR3: CASSSEVLAAPDTQYF. CDR3 nucleotides: TGTGCCAGCAGTTCCGAGGTTTTAGCCGCCCCAGATACGCAGTATTTT.

The chain couples TRBV5-4 to TRBJ2-7, with TRBD2 as a possible D gene (5 bases). The CDR3 length is 13 residues. The germline CDR1 and CDR2 sequences are SGHNT and YYREEE (reference sequence). Trimming stripped 4 bases from V and 3 bases from J, with 11 bases between. The CDR3 is CASSPGSLYEQYF. CDR3 nucleotide sequence: TGTGCCAGCAGCCCGGGGTCGCTCTACGAGCAGTACTTC.

Notes on this clone: The junction departs from germline at one end; a sequencing error may be responsible. The chain combines TRBV6-5 with TRBJ1-1, with TRBD1 matching over 9 bases. Looked up from germline, CDR1 is MNHEY and CDR2 is SVGAGI. The CDR3 runs 14 residues. This CDR3 reads CAGSLTGGNTEAFF. DNA of the CDR3: TGTGCCGGCAGTCTGACAGGGGGGAACACTGAAGCTTTCTTT.

V usage is TRBV7-2 and J usage is TRBJ2-3, with D perhaps TRBD1 (6 bases). Trimming left V 3 bases short and J 6 bases short, with 10 bases between. Germline V lookup: CDR1 SGHTA, CDR2 FQGNSA. The CDR3 is made up of 13 amino acids. The DNA of the CDR3 is TGTGCCAGCAGCTTCTGGGACATGGATACGCAGTATTTT. The encoded protein is CASSFWDMDTQYF.

The chain is built from TRBV7-2 and TRBJ2-4; tentative D call: TRBD2 (6 bases). The V gene lost 1 base and the J gene lost 9 bases, with 10 bases spanning the gap. This CDR3 is 13 amino acids long. The germline V gene encodes CDR1 SGHTA and CDR2 FQGNSA. The CDR3 DNA reads TGTGCCAGCAGCTTAGGGTGGGGGGTCATTCAGTACTTC. Its protein is CASSLGWGVIQYF.

The J gene is TRBJ2-2, the V gene TRBV7-6; no firm D call. CDR3 size: 13 residues. The germline CDR1 and CDR2 sequences are SGHVS and FNYEAQ. Deletions cut 4 bases from V and 6 bases from J, with 9 bases between. In DNA form, the CDR3 reads TGTGCCAGCAGCTCGGCATGGGCCGGGGAGCTGTTTTTT. Translated, it gives CASSSAWAGELFF.

The rearrangement joins TRBV5-1 to TRBJ2-1; 8 bases match TRBD2. Looked up from germline, CDR1 is SGHRS and CDR2 is YFSETQ. The CDR3 length is 14 residues. Germline trimming cut 4 bases from V and 9 bases from J; bases unmatched to any gene: 9. CDR3 in DNA: TGCGCCAGCAGCCGGGGGGGGACCGAGGCTGAGCAGTTCTTC. Its translation is CASSRGGTEAEQFF. Complete variable domain (other parts from reference TRBV5-1 and TRBJ2-1): KAGVTQTPRYLIKTRGQQVTLSCSPISGHRSVSWYQQTPGQGLQFLFEYFSETQRNKGNFPGRFSGRQFSNSRSEMNVSTLELGDSALYLCASSRGGTEAEQFFGPGTRLTVL.

The chain employs TRBV19 and TRBJ1-1; 7 bases agree with TRBD1. Germline-derived CDR1 and CDR2 are LNHDA and SQIVND (reference sequence). V dropped 5 bases and J dropped 7; count of bases not matched to a gene: 10. There are 14 residues in the CDR3. The CDR3 loop reads CASSGRQGKNEAFF. In DNA form, the CDR3 reads TGTGCCAGTAGTGGGCGACAGGGCAAGAATGAAGCTTTCTTT.

The chain combines TRBV7-3 with TRBJ2-5; 14 bases are shared with TRBD2. The V gene's germline CDR1 is SGHTA and CDR2 FQGTGA. This CDR3 comprises 15 residues. The V gene end was trimmed by 5 bases and the J gene end by 5 bases; junction bases not matched to a gene: 4. The CDR3 DNA follows: TGTGCCAGCAGCAGACTAGCGGGGGGGCCGGAGACCCAGTACTTC. This sequence encodes CASSRLAGGPETQYF.

This clone has only one observation. The genes are TRBV6-6 and TRBJ2-7, with TRBD2 matching over 10 bases. Looked up from germline, CDR1 is MNHNY and CDR2 is SVGAGI (reference sequence). The J segment lost 6 bases and the V segment lost 6 bases, leaving 11 bases of the junction unmatched. The length of the CDR3 is 15 residues. CDR3 protein: CASRRYGTSVSEQYF. CDR3 nucleotides: TGTGCCAGCAGACGATACGGGACTAGCGTCTCCGAGCAGTACTTC.